The 7 T cell receptor beta chains below come from one sample, sequenced in a study of beta chain features in type 1 diabetes. Isolated RNA was reverse transcribed in full, so expressed TCRB transcripts were sequenced. Profiling relied on immunoSEQ multiplex PCR, and the TCRdb table lists in-frame clones only, not all of them. Altogether 810,000 or so clones are present, 15% to 20% being singletons, with the ten largest covering 0.023%. The sample comprised naive CD4+ T cells from blood. The receptors stem from a woman aged 18-29 years in good health.

This clone was detected once. This CDR3 is also generated by other DNA sequences in the sample. The V call is TRBV4-3, the J call TRBJ2-5; TRBD2 matches at 7 bases. CDR3 length equals 15 residues. The V segment lost 0 bases and the J segment 5 bases; nucleotides outside the gene matches: 6. Germline CDR1 reads LGHNA; CDR2 reads YSLEER. DNA for the CDR3: TGCGCCAGCAGCCAAGATCCCGGGGGGAGGGAGACCCAGTACTTC. Its protein product is CASSQDPGGRETQYF.

The chain joins TRBV5-1 to TRBJ2-1, with 7 bases aligning to TRBD1. This CDR3 contains 16 residues. J lost 1 base, V lost 3 bases, and 7 bases had no gene match. Per germline, CDR1 SGHRS and CDR2 YFSETQ. In DNA, the CDR3 is TGCGCCAGCAGCTCACAGGGGCGTCGGTCCTACAATGAGCAGTTCTTC. As protein: CASSSQGRRSYNEQFF.

The rearrangement links TRBV28 to TRBJ1-2, with 7 positions matching TRBD1. Unmatched junction bases numbered 3, after V lost 10 bases and J lost 4 bases. Germline loops: CDR1 MDHEN, CDR2 SYDVKM. The CDR3 consists of 11 residues. The CDR3 region has the DNA TGTGCCACGGGACAGACCTATGGCTACACCTTC. It translates to CATGQTYGYTF.

This chain links TRBV11-1 with TRBJ2-1; 9 bases match TRBD2. V dropped 1 base and J dropped 2; count of bases not matched to a gene: 3. This CDR3 has 16 amino acids. The germline gives CDR1 SGHAT, CDR2 FQDESV (reference sequence). Here the CDR3 reads CASSLGTSATYNEQFF. The DNA for the CDR3 is TGTGCCAGCAGCTTAGGGACTAGCGCCACCTACAATGAGCAGTTCTTC. Using reference TRBV11-1 and TRBJ2-1 for the parts outside the CDR3, the full variable domain is EAEVAQSPRYKITEKSQAVAFWCDPISGHATLYWYRQILGQGPELLVQFQDESVVDDSQLPKDRFSAERLKGVDSTLKIQPAELGDSAMYLCASSLGTSATYNEQFFGPGTRLTVL.

This clone was recorded a few times. This sequence joins TRBV20-1 and TRBJ2-7; maybe TRBD1 (6 bases). CDR3 length equals 11 residues. The germline V gene encodes CDR1 DFQATT and CDR2 SNEGSKA (reference sequence). Trimming took 6 bases from V and 4 from J, leaving 10 bases between them. The CDR3 sequence: CSAGHRYEQYF. The CDR3 DNA follows: TGCAGTGCGGGACACCGTTACGAGCAGTACTTC.

The sample holds a few counts of this clone. This chain joins TRBV7-8 and TRBJ2-7; D unresolved. Trimming left V 4 bases short and J 2 bases short, with 9 bases between. Per the germline V gene, CDR1 is SGHVS and CDR2 is FQNEAQ. This CDR3 spans 13 amino acids. Here the CDR3 reads CASSSYVTYEQYF. The CDR3 DNA is TGTGCCAGCAGCTCTTACGTGACCTACGAGCAGTACTTC.

The genes are TRBV5-6 and TRBJ2-5, with 9 positions matching TRBD1. The germline CDR1 and CDR2 sequences are SGHDT and YYEEEE. This CDR3 contains 14 residues. The trim removed 4 bases at V and 3 bases at J, leaving 4 bases unmatched. CDR3 loop: CASSRGTGKETQYF. The CDR3 DNA sequence: TGTGCCAGCAGCCGCGGGACAGGGAAAGAGACCCAGTACTTC.